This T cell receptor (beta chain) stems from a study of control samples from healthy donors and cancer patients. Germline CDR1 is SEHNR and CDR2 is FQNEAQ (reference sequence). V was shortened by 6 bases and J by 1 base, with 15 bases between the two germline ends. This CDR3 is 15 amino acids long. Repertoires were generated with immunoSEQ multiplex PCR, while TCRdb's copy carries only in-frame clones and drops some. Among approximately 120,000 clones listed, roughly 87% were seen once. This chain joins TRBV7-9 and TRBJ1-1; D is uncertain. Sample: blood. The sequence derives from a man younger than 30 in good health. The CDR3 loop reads CASRFTRVENTEAFF. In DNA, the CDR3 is TGTGCCAGCAGGTTTACAAGGGTGGAGAACACTGAAGCTTTCTTT.